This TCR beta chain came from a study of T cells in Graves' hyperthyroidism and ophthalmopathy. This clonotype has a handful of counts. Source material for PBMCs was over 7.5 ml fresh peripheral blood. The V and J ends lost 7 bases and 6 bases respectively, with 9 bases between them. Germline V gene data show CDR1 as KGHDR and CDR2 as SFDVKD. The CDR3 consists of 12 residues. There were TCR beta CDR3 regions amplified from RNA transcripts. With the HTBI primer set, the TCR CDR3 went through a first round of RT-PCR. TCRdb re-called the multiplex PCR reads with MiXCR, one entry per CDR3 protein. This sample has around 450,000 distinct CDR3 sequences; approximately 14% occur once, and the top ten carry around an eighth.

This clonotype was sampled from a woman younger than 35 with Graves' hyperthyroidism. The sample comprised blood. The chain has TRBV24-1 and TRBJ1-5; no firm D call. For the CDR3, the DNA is TGTGCCACCAGCTTCCCTGGTCAGCCCCAGCATTTT. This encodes CATSFPGQPQHF.